The T cell receptor (beta chain) under discussion was sequenced for a study of CD4 T cells in relation to SARS-CoV-2 and coronaviruses. CDR1 is ENHRY and CDR2 is SYGVKD in the germline V gene. V gave up 0 bases and J gave up 3 bases; unmatched junction bases: 1. The CDR3 has 14 amino acids. Study-wide results and limits: Approximately 65% of donors had memory CD4+ clonotypes crossrecognizing SARS-CoV-2 and common cold coronavirus spike.

Naive and memory CD4+ T cells were cultured with CEF, then survey-sequenced. Assay: immunoSEQ multiplex PCR; the TCRdb copy retains only in-frame clones and omits some. The data show around 34,000 clones, roughly 80% seen once. As to this clone: Its antigen is still unknown.

The TCR was taken from an adult with COVID-19. The specimen sequenced was memory CD4+ T cells from PBMCs, cultured in vitro. The chain has TRBV10-3 and TRBJ2-7, with 8 bases lining up with TRBD1. Here the CDR3 DNA reads TGTGCCATCAGTGAGTCCGGGACAGGCTACGAGCAGTACTTC. Protein product: CAISESGTGYEQYF.